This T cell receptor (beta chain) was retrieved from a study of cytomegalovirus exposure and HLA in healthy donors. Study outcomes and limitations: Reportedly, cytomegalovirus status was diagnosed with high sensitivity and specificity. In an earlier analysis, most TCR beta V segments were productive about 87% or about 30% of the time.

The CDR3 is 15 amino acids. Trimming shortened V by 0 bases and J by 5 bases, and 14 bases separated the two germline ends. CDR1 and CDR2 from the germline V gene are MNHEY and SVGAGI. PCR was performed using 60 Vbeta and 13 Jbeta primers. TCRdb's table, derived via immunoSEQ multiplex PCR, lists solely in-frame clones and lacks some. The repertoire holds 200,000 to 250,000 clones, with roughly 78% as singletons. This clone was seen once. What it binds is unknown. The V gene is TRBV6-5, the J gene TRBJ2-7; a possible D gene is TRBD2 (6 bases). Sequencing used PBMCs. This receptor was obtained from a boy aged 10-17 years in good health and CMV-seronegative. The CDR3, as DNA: TGTGCCAGCAGTTACTCCCCGGGAGTTCTCGACGAGCAGTACTTC. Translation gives CASSYSPGVLDEQYF.